Below, 32 T cell receptor beta chains from the same sample are listed, as sequenced in a study of blood T cell dynamics during melanoma immunotherapy (TCRdb year 2020). Library construction relied on the immunoSEQ multiplex PCR assay. Entries here come from immuneACCESS through TCRdb and include only in-frame sequences with V and J called. Some clones fail to appear in such tables; in the studies checked, an unresolved V gene covers under half of the shortfall, and the cause of the remainder is unknown. In all, the sample holds 25,000 to 30,000 clones, and over 80% of those were seen once. Of the sample, about 9.4% falls within the top ten clones. Per the publication, the time point label means: week 3, after first cycle of checkpoint inhibitor. The sequences come from blood, collected from a patient treated with checkpoint blockade. Receptors originate from a human donor with melanoma.

This clone was seen just once. V gene TRBV29-1 combines with J gene TRBJ2-5; 11 bases map to TRBD2. The trim removed 0 bases at V and 1 base at J, leaving 4 bases unmatched. The germline CDR1 and CDR2 sequences are SQVTM and ANQGSEA. The CDR3 loop spans 16 amino acids. CDR3 nucleotides: TGCAGCGTTGAAGATGAGGGACTAGCGGCCCAAGAGACCCAGTACTTC. Amino acids: CSVEDEGLAAQETQYF.

This rearrangement joins TRBV6-5 to TRBJ1-5; 12 bases line up with TRBD1. Germline V CDR1 and CDR2: MNHEY, SVGAGI. The CDR3 contains 14 residues. With 6 bases clipped from V and 5 bases from J, the junction kept 2 bases outside the gene matches. In DNA, the CDR3 is TGTGCCAGCAGGGGACAGGGGGCTGATCAGCCCCAGCATTTT. Translated: CASRGQGADQPQHF.

The chain links TRBV6-6 to TRBJ1-5, with a tentative D call TRBD1 (6 bases). The V gene lost 4 bases and the J gene lost 4 bases, with 14 bases spanning the gap. The CDR3 consists of 15 residues. The germline CDR1 and CDR2 sequences are MNHNY and SVGAGI (reference sequence). CDR3 protein: CASSSTTQGNQPQHF. CDR3 sequence (DNA): TGTGCCAGCAGTTCCACCACACAGGGAAATCAGCCCCAGCATTTT.

As DNA, the CDR3 is TGTGCCAGTAGTATACCGGGCCAGATGGGTACGCAGTATTTT. This sequence encodes CASSIPGQMGTQYF. The chain uses TRBV19 and TRBJ2-3; unclear D gene. The CDR3 consists of 14 residues. Looked up from germline, CDR1 is LNHDA and CDR2 is SQIVND (reference sequence). V lost 2 bases, J lost 8 bases, and 14 bases lay in between.

The chain has TRBV6-5 and TRBJ1-5; D is ambiguous. Germline lookup yields CDR1 MNHEY and CDR2 SVGAGI. Deletions cut 0 bases from V and 5 bases from J, with 14 bases between. This CDR3 has 16 amino acids. The CDR3 spells CASSYSITGIDQPQHF. For the CDR3, the DNA is TGTGCCAGCAGTTACTCGATAACCGGGATCGATCAGCCCCAGCATTTT.

The chain has TRBV10-3 and TRBJ2-2; TRBD1 matches at 7 bases. CDR3 length: 16 amino acids. Germline V lookup: CDR1 ENHRY, CDR2 SYGVKD. J lost 1 base, V lost 2 bases, and 4 bases had no gene match. The CDR3 bases are TGTGCCATCAGTGAGGGGTGGGACAGGAACACCGGGGAGCTGTTTTTT. Residues: CAISEGWDRNTGELFF.

This chain connects TRBV5-1 to TRBJ2-5; TRBD2 is a possible D gene (6 bases). Trimming took off 1 base at V and 3 bases at J, with 16 bases between the two ends. CDR3 length: 16 residues. CDR1 is SGHRS and CDR2 is YFSETQ in the germline V gene. Written as DNA, the CDR3 is TGCGCCAGCAGCTTGCGGGGGAGCGCACCTAAAGAGACCCAGTACTTC. This translates into CASSLRGSAPKETQYF.

This chain connects TRBV10-3 to TRBJ2-1; D is uncertain. The CDR3 is made up of 13 amino acids. From germline, CDR1 is ENHRY and CDR2 SYGVKD. Trimming cost V 5 bases and J 4 bases, with 9 bases left between them. The CDR3 nucleotides read TGTGCCATCAGTACTTCTGGGTACAATGAGCAGTTCTTC. Protein product: CAISTSGYNEQFF.

The chain combines TRBV28 with TRBJ2-4; D may be TRBD1 (5 bases). This CDR3 contains 16 residues. Germline values: CDR1 MDHEN, CDR2 SYDVKM. Trimming took 6 bases from V and 0 from J, leaving 15 bases between them. CDR3 sequence (DNA): TGTGCCAGCAGGGGGAAAAACAGGATAGCCAAAAACATTCAGTACTTC. As protein: CASRGKNRIAKNIQYF.

The chain couples TRBV2 to TRBJ2-3; D remains ambiguous. Germline V gene sequence: CDR1 SNHLY, CDR2 FYNNEI. This CDR3 has 16 residues. Trimming took 6 bases from V and 0 from J, leaving 16 bases between them. CDR3 sequence reads: CASRARRSSSTDTQYF. The CDR3, as DNA: TGTGCCAGCAGGGCCCGCCGGAGTTCTAGCACAGATACGCAGTATTTT.

The chain has TRBV7-9 and TRBJ1-2; D is possibly TRBD1 (5 bases). Germline V gene lookup returns CDR1 SEHNR and CDR2 FQNEAQ (reference sequence). The germline V and J ends were trimmed by 1 base and 2 bases, with 5 bases remaining between them. The CDR3 length is 13 residues. CDR3 nucleotides: TGTGCCAGCAGCTTAGGGGGGAACTATGGCTACACCTTC. It specifies CASSLGGNYGYTF.

The rearrangement joins TRBV19 to TRBJ1-6; TRBD1 is a possible D gene (5 bases). V was trimmed by 4 bases and J by 7 bases, leaving 11 bases between them. The CDR3 runs 14 residues. CDR1 LNHDA and CDR2 SQIVND come from the germline V gene (reference sequence). The CDR3: CASSNRGLNSPLHF. The CDR3 region has the DNA TGTGCCAGTAGTAATAGGGGATTGAATTCACCCCTCCACTTT. Together with reference TRBV19 and TRBJ1-6, the CDR3 gives the full variable domain: DGGITQSPKYLFRKEGQNVTLSCEQNLNHDAMYWYRQDPGQGLRLIYYSQIVNDFQKGDIAEGYSVSREKKESFPLTVTSAQKNPTAFYLCASSNRGLNSPLHFGNGTRLTVT.

This rearrangement joins TRBV6-6 to TRBJ2-1; 8 nucleotides line up with TRBD2. The junction had 13 bases not matched to a gene; V was cut back by 6 bases and J by 9 bases. CDR3 length equals 15 residues. Germline CDR1 is MNHNY and CDR2 is SVGAGI (reference sequence). The CDR3, as DNA: TGTGCCAGCAGCCCGACCCGGGACCGGGGGGGTGAGCAGTTCTTC. It yields the protein CASSPTRDRGGEQFF.

V usage is TRBV5-1 and J usage is TRBJ1-2; 12 nucleotides align to TRBD1. The ends lost 0 bases at V and 8 bases at J; junction bases unmatched: 5. The CDR3 is 15 residues long. Per germline, CDR1 SGHRS and CDR2 YFSETQ. CDR3 protein: CASSLEGQGAGGYTF. In nucleotides, the CDR3 is TGCGCCAGCAGCTTGGAGGGACAGGGGGCTGGGGGCTACACCTTC.

This rearrangement joins TRBV5-1 to TRBJ2-7; D perhaps matches TRBD2 (6 bases). V was trimmed by 0 bases and J by 5 bases, leaving 12 bases between them. This CDR3 has 14 residues. The V gene's germline CDR1 is SGHRS and CDR2 YFSETQ. The CDR3 here is CASSLGGGYDEQYF. In nucleotides, the CDR3 is TGCGCCAGCAGCTTGGGAGGAGGGTACGACGAGCAGTACTTC. The whole variable domain, remainder taken from reference TRBV5-1 and TRBJ2-7, is KAGVTQTPRYLIKTRGQQVTLSCSPISGHRSVSWYQQTPGQGLQFLFEYFSETQRNKGNFPGRFSGRQFSNSRSEMNVSTLELGDSALYLCASSLGGGYDEQYFGPGTRLTVT.

The J gene is TRBJ2-3, the V gene TRBV19, with TRBD1 as a possible D gene (5 bases). Germline CDR1 is LNHDA and CDR2 is SQIVND (reference sequence). This CDR3 region has 14 residues. V lost 3 bases and J 0 bases, leaving 7 bases between the germline ends. The CDR3 nucleotides are TGTGCCAGTAGTATCAGGGAAAGCACAGATACGCAGTATTTT. Its protein is CASSIRESTDTQYF.

This clone was seen only once. J is TRBJ1-1 and V is TRBV27; D gene unclear. CDR3 length equals 12 residues. The V gene's germline CDR1 is MNHEY and CDR2 SMNVEV (reference sequence). V shed 7 bases and J shed 2 bases, with 8 bases lying between them. The CDR3 region has the DNA TGTGCCAGCAAAGCGGGTAACACTGAAGCTTTCTTT. It translates to CASKAGNTEAFF.

The genes are TRBV5-4 and TRBJ2-5; 9 positions match TRBD2. This CDR3 is built from 15 residues. CDR1 SGHNT and CDR2 YYREEE come from the germline V gene (reference sequence). V shed 1 base, J shed 5 bases, and the junction held 6 bases outside the gene matches. The CDR3 loop reads CASSLRLAGKETQYF. The DNA for the CDR3 is TGTGCCAGCAGCTTGAGGCTAGCGGGAAAGGAGACCCAGTACTTC. Using reference TRBV5-4 and TRBJ2-5 for the parts outside the CDR3, the full variable domain is ETGVTQSPTHLIKTRGQQVTLRCSSQSGHNTVSWYQQALGQGPQFIFQYYREEENGRGNFPPRFSGLQFPNYSSELNVNALELDDSALYLCASSLRLAGKETQYFGPGTRLLVL.

The chain is built from TRBV19 and TRBJ1-5, with 7 bases fitting TRBD1. Germline lookup yields CDR1 LNHDA and CDR2 SQIVND (reference sequence). The CDR3 runs to 15 residues. Trimming at V came to 5 bases and at J to 3 bases, leaving 7 bases not matched to a gene. In nucleotides, the CDR3 is TGTGCCAGTAGTTCATCGGACAGGTACAATCAGCCCCAGCATTTT. Translated, it gives CASSSSDRYNQPQHF.

The chain is built from TRBV5-4 and TRBJ2-1, with 8 bases matching TRBD2. This CDR3 is built from 15 residues. Per germline, CDR1 SGHNT and CDR2 YYREEE (reference sequence). Trimming at V came to 3 bases and at J to 2 bases, leaving 4 bases not matched to a gene. The chain's CDR3 is CASSSLADPYNEQFF. CDR3 bases: TGTGCCAGCAGCTCACTAGCGGACCCCTACAATGAGCAGTTCTTC.

A few counts support this clone. CDR3 region: CASSQGSGVYEQYF. CDR3 coding DNA: TGTGCCAGCAGCCAAGGTTCGGGAGTCTACGAGCAGTACTTC. This rearrangement joins TRBV14 to TRBJ2-7; perhaps TRBD2 as D (6 bases). CDR3 length: 14 amino acids. Trimming left V 1 base short and J 3 bases short, with 10 bases between. CDR1 is SGHDN, CDR2 FVKESK, per germline.

The CDR3 here is CASSADAINGYTF. CDR3 in DNA: TGTGCCAGCAGTGCCGATGCAATAAATGGCTACACCTTC. V gene TRBV2 combines with J gene TRBJ1-2; D unclear. There are 13 residues in the CDR3. V was cut by 4 bases and J by 6 bases, with 12 bases left in between. From germline, CDR1 is SNHLY and CDR2 FYNNEI.

The gene calls are TRBV6-6 and TRBJ2-5, with 10 bases that match TRBD1. V trimming: 5 bases; J trimming: 1 base; junction bases outside the gene matches: 1. The CDR3 runs 14 residues. Germline loops: CDR1 MNHNY, CDR2 SVGAGI (reference sequence). CDR3 sequence: CASSRTGGQETQYF. The CDR3 DNA follows: TGTGCCAGCAGTCGGACAGGGGGCCAAGAGACCCAGTACTTC.

The table lists this clone with a count of one. This chain uses TRBV4-1 with TRBJ2-5; 11 positions agree with TRBD1. Trimming cost V 1 base and J 5 bases; bases outside gene matches: 9. Germline V gene lookup returns CDR1 MGHRA and CDR2 YSYEKL. The CDR3 is 17 residues long. CDR3 in amino acids: CASSQGTDRGLGETQYF. The DNA of the CDR3 is TGCGCCAGCAGCCAAGGGACGGACAGGGGGCTTGGGGAGACCCAGTACTTC.

The V gene is TRBV5-1, the J gene TRBJ2-5; no reliable D call. The V end was cut by 1 base, the J end by 0 bases, with 4 bases between. CDR1 and CDR2 from the germline V gene are SGHRS and YFSETQ. The CDR3 is 13 amino acids. The CDR3 spells CASSLPHQETQYF. The CDR3 DNA reads TGCGCCAGCAGCTTGCCCCACCAAGAGACCCAGTACTTC. Full variable domain (outside the CDR3, taken from reference TRBV5-1 and TRBJ2-5): KAGVTQTPRYLIKTRGQQVTLSCSPISGHRSVSWYQQTPGQGLQFLFEYFSETQRNKGNFPGRFSGRQFSNSRSEMNVSTLELGDSALYLCASSLPHQETQYFGPGTRLLVL.

V is TRBV5-4 and J is TRBJ2-3; tentative D call: TRBD2 (6 bases). With 0 bases removed from V and 1 base from J, the gap between germline ends came to 18 bases. Per the germline V gene, CDR1 is SGHNT and CDR2 is YYREEE (reference sequence). The CDR3 is 18 amino acids. The DNA of the CDR3 is TGTGCCAGCAGCTTGGCGGGTGGCGTGATAGCGGGCACAGATACGCAGTATTTT. It translates to CASSLAGGVIAGTDTQYF. Variable domain in full (rest from reference TRBV5-4 and TRBJ2-3): ETGVTQSPTHLIKTRGQQVTLRCSSQSGHNTVSWYQQALGQGPQFIFQYYREEENGRGNFPPRFSGLQFPNYSSELNVNALELDDSALYLCASSLAGGVIAGTDTQYFGPGTRLTVL.

This clone is medium-sized in the sample. The V gene is TRBV27, the J gene TRBJ2-5, with TRBD2 identical over 11 bases. Trimming cost V 3 bases and J 4 bases; bases outside gene matches: 4. This CDR3 comprises 15 residues. CDR1 and CDR2 (germline): MNHEY, SMNVEV (reference sequence). CDR3 loop: CASSLAGTSGETQYF. The CDR3 DNA is TGTGCCAGCAGTTTGGCCGGGACTAGCGGAGAGACCCAGTACTTC.

The chain combines TRBV28 with TRBJ2-7; no clear D gene. Germline V gene data show CDR1 as MDHEN and CDR2 as SYDVKM. The V gene lost 7 bases and the J gene lost 3 bases, with 16 bases spanning the gap. The CDR3 sequence is 14 residues long. CDR3 DNA sequence: TGTGCCAGCACCCGACTCCTCGGCGGCTACGAGCAGTACTTC. The encoded protein is CASTRLLGGYEQYF. The entire variable domain, with the rest obtained from reference TRBV28 and TRBJ2-7, is as follows: DVKVTQSSRYLVKRTGEKVFLECVQDMDHENMFWYRQDPGLGLRLIYFSYDVKMKEKGDIPEGYSVSREKKERFSLILESASTNQTSMYLCASTRLLGGYEQYFGPGTRLTVT.

This clone has more than one count but fewer than ten. J is TRBJ1-5 and V is TRBV15, with 7 bases fitting TRBD1. This CDR3 region has 14 residues. The germline V gene has CDR1 LNHNV and CDR2 YYDKDF (reference sequence). Losses at the gene ends were 2 bases for V and 6 bases for J; bases not matched to a gene: 4. CDR3 region: CATSRQGEGQPQHF. For the CDR3, the DNA is TGTGCCACCAGCAGACAGGGGGAGGGTCAGCCCCAGCATTTT.

A few counts support this clone. The gene calls are TRBV19 and TRBJ1-5; no firm D call. V was shortened by 7 bases and J by 5 bases, with 21 bases between the two germline ends. The CDR3 loop spans 16 amino acids. CDR1 is LNHDA, CDR2 SQIVND, per germline (reference sequence). CDR3 residues: CASTNSAKSYDQPQHF. CDR3 bases: TGTGCCAGTACCAATAGTGCGAAATCGTACGATCAGCCCCAGCATTTT.

This clone was detected only a few times. J is TRBJ2-7 and V is TRBV6-6; 7 positions match TRBD1. V dropped 4 bases and J dropped 2; count of bases not matched to a gene: 5. Germline CDR1 is MNHNY and CDR2 is SVGAGI (reference sequence). The CDR3 covers 14 residues. The CDR3 DNA reads TGTGCCAGCAGTTCTGACAGGGTCGCCTACGAGCAGTACTTC. Its translation: CASSSDRVAYEQYF.

V gene TRBV7-2 combines with J gene TRBJ2-7; 7 nucleotides align to TRBD1. Germline V gives CDR1 SGHTA, CDR2 FQGNSA. Unmatched junction bases numbered 8, after V lost 3 bases and J lost 6 bases. CDR3 length: 14 residues. CDR3 nucleotide sequence: TGTGCCAGCAGCTTGGAAACCTACAGGGGCGAGCAGTACTTC. This gives the protein CASSLETYRGEQYF.